The rows below give T cell receptor beta chains drawn from one sample of a study of blood T cell repertoires in COVID-19. Produced via immunoSEQ multiplex PCR; TCRdb's table is partial and in-frame only. Found here are 70,000 to 90,000 clones, about 85% of them singletons; the top ten hold 24%. Sequencing used peripheral blood. These receptors all stem from a human donor in a cohort sampled during active COVID-19. The CDR3 runs from the conserved cysteine through the conserved F or W.

CASSRNRGPGTEAFF	TRBV14	TRBJ1-1
CSARTSGSGETQYF	TRBV29-1	TRBJ2-5
CASSLTSGRVNEQFF	TRBV7-3	TRBJ2-1
CASSSPSSGVGTYEQYF	TRBV7-9	TRBJ2-7
CASSLTGGQETQYF	TRBV7-9	TRBJ2-5
CASSSQTSGSPEQYF	TRBV7-8	TRBJ2-7
CASSSLAGEEYDTQYF	TRBV19	TRBJ2-3
CASSPLAGEGGANEQFF	TRBV5-1	TRBJ2-1
CASRTGGNSNQPQHF	TRBV28	TRBJ1-5
CASSYPQLAGVGGFTDTQYF	TRBV6-2/TRBV6-3	TRBJ2-3
CASSEEGWGNSPLHF	TRBV9	TRBJ1-6
CASNNRRSTSYGELFF	TRBV6-6	TRBJ2-2
CASSLVGGSWRYNEQFF	TRBV5-6	TRBJ2-1
CSVEDAGEATDTQYF	TRBV29-1	TRBJ2-3
CASSRRTTTNEKLFF	TRBV13	TRBJ1-4
CASSLGLAGVYNEQFF	TRBV7-9	TRBJ2-1
CASRAGQAVYGYTF	TRBV28	TRBJ1-2
CASSLEQGADTQYF	TRBV5-1	TRBJ2-3
CASSTQGGIPVQFF	TRBV19	TRBJ2-1
CASSPTGGYEQYF	TRBV3-1/TRBV3-2	TRBJ2-7
CASSVTGAPLHF	TRBV2	TRBJ1-6
CASSPSGGGNTIYF	TRBV7-9	TRBJ1-3
CASSEALGTAGETQYF	TRBV2	TRBJ2-5
CASSEALLSGSWVHF	TRBV6-1	TRBJ1-5
CASSFRDRGFRSGELFF	TRBV28	TRBJ2-2
CASSRGLAGTGELFF	TRBV7-8	TRBJ2-2
CASSLGLAENEQFF	TRBV5-1	TRBJ2-1
CASSLVLLAGSIGGQETQYF	TRBV5-8	TRBJ2-5
CASSSGAGGSYNEQFF	TRBV6-2/TRBV6-3	TRBJ2-1